The 32 T cell receptor beta chains reported below all come from one sample, sequenced in a study of control samples from healthy donors and cancer patients. Profiling relied on immunoSEQ multiplex PCR, and the TCRdb table lists in-frame clones only, not all of them. The sample contains around 120,000 clones, around 91% of which appear only once. Sequences were obtained from PBMCs. These receptors originate from a woman between 50 and 59 years old with colorectal cancer.

The chain is built from TRBV19 and TRBJ1-2; 8 bases align to TRBD1. Germline CDR1 reads LNHDA; CDR2 reads SQIVND (reference sequence). The ends lost 3 bases at V and 0 bases at J; junction bases unmatched: 6. This CDR3 has 16 residues. Written as DNA, the CDR3 is TGTGCCAGTAGTATCTTGGGACAGGCCGCTAACTATGGCTACACCTTC. It yields the protein CASSILGQAANYGYTF.

V is TRBV5-1 and J is TRBJ2-2; TRBD1 matches 7 bases. The CDR3 covers 17 residues. J gave up 4 bases and V 4 bases, and 13 bases lay outside the gene matches. CDR1 SGHRS and CDR2 YFSETQ come from the germline V gene. The CDR3, as DNA: TGCGCCAGCAGCGCGCTTCTACAGGGGCGGAGCACCGGGGAGCTGTTTTTT. It yields the protein CASSALLQGRSTGELFF.

In nucleotides, the CDR3 is TGTGCCAGCAGCCTGCGACACAGGAACACTGAAGCTTTCTTT. Its translation: CASSLRHRNTEAFF. This chain joins TRBV11-1 and TRBJ1-1, with D unresolved. The CDR3 totals 14 residues. The ends were cut back, 5 bases at V and 1 base at J, with 11 bases in the middle. CDR1 and CDR2 from the germline V gene are SGHAT and FQDESV (reference sequence).

The V and J genes are TRBV29-1 and TRBJ1-4; 8 nucleotides match TRBD1. The CDR3 is made up of 13 amino acids. V was clipped by 5 bases and J by 8 bases; unmatched bases: 7. Germline CDR1 SQVTM, CDR2 ANQGSEA. The CDR3: CSVTDRGWEKLFF. Written as DNA, the CDR3 is TGCAGCGTTACAGACAGGGGTTGGGAAAAACTGTTTTTT.

This chain joins TRBV11-3 and TRBJ2-1, with TRBD2 identical over 9 bases. V lost 3 bases, J lost 3 bases, and 6 bases stayed unmatched. The CDR3 has 16 residues. From germline, CDR1 is SGHNT and CDR2 YENEEA. The CDR3 DNA sequence: TGTGCCAGCAGCTTCTCCTTAGCGGGGGTCTACAATGAGCAGTTCTTC. Protein product: CASSFSLAGVYNEQFF. The whole variable domain, filled in from reference TRBV11-3 and TRBJ2-1, reads EAGVVQSPRYKIIEKKQPVAFWCNPISGHNTLYWYLQNLGQGPELLIRYENEEAVDDSQLPKDRFSAERLKGVDSTLKIQPAELGDSAVYLCASSFSLAGVYNEQFFGPGTRLTVL.

The J gene is TRBJ2-1, the V gene TRBV7-3; 7 positions agree with TRBD1. CDR3 size: 16 residues. V shed 5 bases, J shed 2 bases, and the junction held 9 bases outside the gene matches. Germline V gene lookup returns CDR1 SGHTA and CDR2 FQGTGA. The CDR3 loop is CASSQTTGWAYNEQFF. The CDR3 region has the DNA TGTGCCAGCAGCCAAACGACAGGGTGGGCCTACAATGAGCAGTTCTTC.

The chain joins TRBV5-4 to TRBJ2-1, with 7 bases fitting TRBD2. Per the germline V gene, CDR1 is SGHNT and CDR2 is YYREEE (reference sequence). V was clipped by 5 bases and J by 3 bases; unmatched bases: 14. The CDR3 is 17 residues long. The CDR3 DNA reads as TGTGCCAGCAGTTCATGGGCCGGGGCGGGAGACTACAATGAGCAGTTCTTC. Protein sequence: CASSSWAGAGDYNEQFF.

J is TRBJ2-1 and V is TRBV5-1; 12 bases are a match to TRBD2. The CDR3 has 16 residues. In germline, CDR1 is SGHRS, CDR2 YFSETQ. J gave up 3 bases and V 5 bases, and 6 bases lay outside the gene matches. The DNA of the CDR3 is TGCGCCAGCAGGTCCGAACTAGCGGGGGGCTACAATGAGCAGTTCTTC. Translating it yields CASRSELAGGYNEQFF. The variable domain in full, completed from reference TRBV5-1 and TRBJ2-1, reads KAGVTQTPRYLIKTRGQQVTLSCSPISGHRSVSWYQQTPGQGLQFLFEYFSETQRNKGNFPGRFSGRQFSNSRSEMNVSTLELGDSALYLCASRSELAGGYNEQFFGPGTRLTVL.

The rearrangement joins TRBV29-1 to TRBJ1-2; TRBD1 aligns across 7 bases. V trimming: 4 bases; J trimming: 8 bases; junction bases outside the gene matches: 10. Germline assignment: CDR1 SQVTM and CDR2 ANQGSEA. The length of the CDR3 is 13 residues. The CDR3 sequence is CSVVKGAREGYTF. The CDR3 bases are TGCAGCGTTGTGAAGGGGGCTCGGGAAGGCTACACCTTC.

The CDR3 DNA follows: TGTGCCAGCAGCTTAGACAGCGGGAACACTGAAGCTTTCTTT. Its translation: CASSLDSGNTEAFF. The V and J genes are TRBV7-3 and TRBJ1-1; D possibly corresponds to TRBD1 (5 bases). This CDR3 is built from 14 residues. The V end was cut by 2 bases, the J end by 1 base, with 8 bases between. Germline V gives CDR1 SGHTA, CDR2 FQGTGA.

The chain recombines TRBV19 with TRBJ2-3, with 8 bases fitting TRBD2. Germline-derived CDR1 and CDR2 are LNHDA and SQIVND (reference sequence). The CDR3 extends over 17 amino acids. Losses at the gene ends were 0 bases for V and 3 bases for J; bases not matched to a gene: 8. CDR3 residues: CASSIDRAGGSTDTQYF. For the CDR3, the DNA is TGTGCCAGTAGTATAGATAGGGCGGGGGGAAGTACAGATACGCAGTATTTT.

The chain is built from TRBV7-7 and TRBJ2-5; a possible D gene is TRBD1 (5 bases). Trimming took 5 bases from V and 2 from J, leaving 12 bases between them. The CDR3 runs to 14 residues. CDR1 SSHAT and CDR2 FNYEAQ come from the germline V gene (reference sequence). CDR3 sequence reads: CASSHGRAQETQYF. The CDR3 DNA is TGTGCCAGCAGCCACGGCAGGGCACAAGAGACCCAGTACTTC.

This clone has only a few counts. The genes are TRBV18 and TRBJ2-5; TRBD1 matches at 10 bases. This CDR3 is built from 15 residues. V was clipped by 6 bases and J by 5 bases; unmatched bases: 9. Germline V gene sequence: CDR1 KGHSH, CDR2 LQKENI. CDR3 in DNA: TGTGCCAGCTCGCGCCGGGACAGGGGATTGGAGACCCAGTACTTC. This sequence encodes CASSRRDRGLETQYF.

This chain links TRBV19 with TRBJ2-1, with 13 bases fitting TRBD2. Germline assignment: CDR1 LNHDA and CDR2 SQIVND (reference sequence). Trimming cost V 3 bases and J 8 bases; bases outside gene matches: 7. The CDR3 consists of 16 residues. The CDR3 here is CASSIGTSGNGYEQFF. In DNA form, the CDR3 reads TGTGCCAGTAGTATTGGGACTAGCGGGAACGGGTATGAGCAGTTCTTC. Full variable domain (remainder filled in from reference TRBV19 and TRBJ2-1): DGGITQSPKYLFRKEGQNVTLSCEQNLNHDAMYWYRQDPGQGLRLIYYSQIVNDFQKGDIAEGYSVSREKKESFPLTVTSAQKNPTAFYLCASSIGTSGNGYEQFFGPGTRLTVL.

The chain combines TRBV29-1 with TRBJ2-1; 13 positions match TRBD2. Germline CDR1 and CDR2: SQVTM and ANQGSEA. This CDR3 region has 11 residues. V lost 6 bases to trimming and J lost 14 bases; unmatched junction nucleotides: 4. CDR3 sequence: CSVTTSGREFF. The CDR3 coding sequence is TGCAGCGTGACAACTAGCGGGAGGGAGTTCTTC.

V is TRBV19 and J is TRBJ1-2; 9 bases match TRBD1. V lost 4 bases and J lost 13; bases outside the gene matches: 16. Germline CDR1 reads LNHDA; CDR2 reads SQIVND (reference sequence). CDR3 length equals 15 residues. CDR3 DNA sequence: TGTGCCAGTAGTACCTTACCACCGGGACAGGGTCGGTGCACCTTC. It is translated as CASSTLPPGQGRCTF.

The chain joins TRBV5-6 to TRBJ1-4; no reliable D call. Trimming removed 3 bases at V and 0 bases at J, with 9 bases between. This CDR3 spans 15 amino acids. The germline gives CDR1 SGHDT, CDR2 YYEEEE. CDR3 in amino acids: CASSYRFATNEKLFF. Here the CDR3 DNA reads TGTGCCAGCAGCTACAGATTTGCAACTAATGAAAAACTGTTTTTT.

In this sample, this clone turned up once. V gene TRBV12-3 or TRBV12-4 combines with J gene TRBJ1-5; D call uncertain. The V gene lost 7 bases and the J gene lost 6 bases, with 13 bases spanning the gap. This CDR3 is 13 amino acids long. DNA of the CDR3: TGTGCCAGCACTCTCGGGGTAGCTCAGCCCCAGCATTTT. It encodes CASTLGVAQPQHF.

The chain joins TRBV11-2 to TRBJ1-5; a weak D match, TRBD1 (6 bases). The CDR3 loop spans 18 amino acids. Trimming removed 3 bases at V and 2 bases at J, with 20 bases between. Looked up from germline, CDR1 is SGHAT and CDR2 is FQNNGV. CDR3 loop: CASSLGWGGPGGNQPQHF. In DNA, the CDR3 is TGTGCCAGCAGCTTGGGGTGGGGGGGCCCCGGCGGCAATCAGCCCCAGCATTTT.

A remark on this clone: Other DNA sequences in this specimen translate into the identical CDR3. The rearrangement joins TRBV20-1 to TRBJ2-7, with D perhaps TRBD2 (6 bases). Germline V gene sequence: CDR1 DFQATT, CDR2 SNEGSKA (reference sequence). The CDR3 is made up of 11 amino acids. Trimming took off 3 bases at V and 3 bases at J, with 6 bases between the two ends. The CDR3 loop is CSASSGYEQYF. CDR3 in DNA: TGCAGTGCTAGTAGCGGCTACGAGCAGTACTTC.

The chain recombines TRBV5-1 with TRBJ2-6, with TRBD2 matching over 8 bases. This CDR3 comprises 17 residues. The germline gives CDR1 SGHRS, CDR2 YFSETQ. Germline trimming cut 3 bases from V and 4 bases from J; bases unmatched to any gene: 9. CDR3 nucleotide sequence: TGCGCCAGCAGCTCACTAGCGGAAGTGGCCGGGGCCAACGTCCTGACTTTC. It yields the protein CASSSLAEVAGANVLTF.

This sequence joins TRBV11-2 and TRBJ1-1, with no clear D. V gave up 4 bases and J gave up 6 bases, with 9 bases separating them. CDR3 length equals 12 residues. Germline CDR1 and CDR2: SGHAT and FQNNGV. The CDR3 region is CASSSTLPEAFF. In DNA form, the CDR3 reads TGTGCCAGCAGCTCTACCCTTCCTGAAGCTTTCTTT.

This chain joins TRBV10-3 and TRBJ1-5; weak D call: TRBD1 (6 bases). CDR1 ENHRY and CDR2 SYGVKD come from the germline V gene. The CDR3 contains 14 residues. V lost 6 bases, J lost 2 bases, and 11 bases lay in between. As DNA, the CDR3 is TGTGCCATCAGCACAGGGCCCGGCAATCAGCCCCAGCATTTT. Protein: CAISTGPGNQPQHF.

The chain couples TRBV6-6 to TRBJ2-5; D gene uncertain. Germline assignment: CDR1 MNHNY and CDR2 SVGAGI (reference sequence). CDR3 size: 13 residues. Trimming shortened V by 4 bases and J by 5 bases, and 11 bases separated the two germline ends. Here the CDR3 reads CASSSGRWETQYF. Here the CDR3 DNA reads TGTGCCAGCAGTTCCGGACGGTGGGAGACCCAGTACTTC.

In its sample, this clone was seen a few times. The chain carries TRBV27 and TRBJ2-7, with D unresolved. Germline assignment: CDR1 MNHEY and CDR2 SMNVEV (reference sequence). This CDR3 has 16 residues. The V and J ends lost 4 bases and 3 bases respectively, with 19 bases between them. CDR3 bases: TGTGCCAGCAGTTCAAAGCATTACACCCGTATCTACGAGCAGTACTTC. It codes for CASSSKHYTRIYEQYF.

The chain carries TRBV7-3 and TRBJ1-1; D may be TRBD1 (6 bases). CDR3 length equals 13 residues. Trimming shortened V by 0 bases and J by 10 bases, and 12 bases separated the two germline ends. Per the germline V gene, CDR1 is SGHTA and CDR2 is FQGTGA. This CDR3 is CASSLTGRGGAFF. For the CDR3, the DNA is TGTGCCAGCAGCTTAACGGGGAGAGGGGGAGCTTTCTTT.

V and J are TRBV3-1 (or the pseudogene TRBV3-2) and TRBJ1-5; D may be TRBD1 (5 bases). CDR1 LGHDT and CDR2 YNNKEL come from the germline V gene (reference sequence). The V gene lost 1 base and the J gene lost 8 bases, with 9 bases spanning the gap. The CDR3 totals 13 residues. CDR3 residues: CASSQAGREPQHF. Here the CDR3 DNA reads TGTGCCAGCAGCCAAGCGGGACGGGAGCCCCAGCATTTT.

The chain is built from TRBV5-1 and TRBJ2-1; TRBD2 might be the D (7 bases). Germline values: CDR1 SGHRS, CDR2 YFSETQ. The CDR3 is 19 amino acids. Trimming stripped 4 bases from V and 2 bases from J, with 25 bases between. CDR3 nucleotides: TGCGCCAGCAGCATCGACCCCGTAGGAAGGGGGGGGGCCTACAATGAGCAGTTCTTC. This codes for CASSIDPVGRGGAYNEQFF.

The chain carries TRBV10-3 and TRBJ2-7; 10 nucleotides align to TRBD2. V was clipped by 11 bases and J by 3 bases; unmatched bases: 13. This CDR3 contains 15 residues. Germline lookup yields CDR1 ENHRY and CDR2 SYGVKD. The CDR3 spells CASKGSGRALYEQYF. The DNA for the CDR3 is TGTGCCTCCAAAGGGAGCGGGAGGGCCCTCTACGAGCAGTACTTC.

This clone has a handful of counts. V is TRBV6-4 and J is TRBJ1-2, with no clear D. V was cut by 3 bases and J by 5 bases, with 19 bases left in between. CDR3 length: 16 residues. Germline V gives CDR1 MRHNA, CDR2 SNTAGT. This CDR3 reads CASSDTPQATPYGYTF. In nucleotides, the CDR3 is TGTGCCAGCAGTGATACCCCCCAAGCTACCCCGTATGGCTACACCTTC.

V gene TRBV9 combines with J gene TRBJ1-1, with no clear D. Germline loops: CDR1 SGDLS, CDR2 YYNGEE. The V end was cut by 3 bases, the J end by 4 bases, with 10 bases between. The CDR3 has 13 residues. The CDR3 DNA is TGTGCCAGCAGCGCGACCGGTTTCACTGAAGCTTTCTTT. Its protein product is CASSATGFTEAFF. The complete variable domain, with remaining parts taken from reference TRBV9 and TRBJ1-1, reads DSGVTQTPKHLITATGQRVTLRCSPRSGDLSVYWYQQSLDQGLQFLIQYYNGEERAKGNILERFSAQQFPDLHSELNLSSLELGDSALYFCASSATGFTEAFFGQGTRLTVV.

This clone has only one observation. This sequence joins TRBV5-4 and TRBJ1-3, with no clear D. Germline-derived CDR1 and CDR2 are SGHNT and YYREEE (reference sequence). The CDR3 is made up of 15 amino acids. Trimming pared 0 bases from V and 0 bases from J, leaving 7 bases between. CDR3 sequence: CASSLDGSSGNTIYF. The CDR3 DNA reads as TGTGCCAGCAGCTTGGACGGCAGCTCTGGAAACACCATATATTTT.